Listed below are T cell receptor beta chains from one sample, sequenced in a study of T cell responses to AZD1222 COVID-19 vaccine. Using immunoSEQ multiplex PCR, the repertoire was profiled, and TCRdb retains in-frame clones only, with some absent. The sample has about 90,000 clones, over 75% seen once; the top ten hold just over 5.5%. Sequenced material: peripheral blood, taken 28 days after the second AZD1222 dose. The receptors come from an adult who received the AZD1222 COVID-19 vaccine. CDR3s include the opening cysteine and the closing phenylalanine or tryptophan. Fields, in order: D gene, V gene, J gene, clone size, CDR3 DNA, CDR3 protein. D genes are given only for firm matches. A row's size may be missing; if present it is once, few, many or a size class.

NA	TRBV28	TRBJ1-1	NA	TGTGCCAGCAGTGTCCCCAGGAGCATGAACACTGAAGCTTTCTTT	CASSVPRSMNTEAFF
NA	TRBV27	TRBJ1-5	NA	TGTGCCAGCAGTTTAACTCGCCAGTACAATCAGCCCCAGCATTTT	CASSLTRQYNQPQHF
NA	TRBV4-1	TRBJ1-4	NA	TGCGCCAGCAGCCAAGACAAAGTTAAGGAAAAACTGTTTTTT	CASSQDKVKEKLFF
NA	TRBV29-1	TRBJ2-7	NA	TGCAGCGTTGAAGATCCGAAAGGTTTCGAGCAGTACTTC	CSVEDPKGFEQYF
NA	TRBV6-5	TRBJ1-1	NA	TGTGCCAGCAGTTACTTACAGACGAACACTGAAGCTTTCTTT	CASSYLQTNTEAFF
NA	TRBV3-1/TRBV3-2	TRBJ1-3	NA	TGTGCCAGCAGCCAAGAAAGGGCCTACTCTGGAAACACCATATATTTT	CASSQERAYSGNTIYF
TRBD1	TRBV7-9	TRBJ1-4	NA	TGTGCCAGCAGCTCACCCGTCGGGGAAACAGGGGAGGGACTGTTTTTT	CASSSPVGETGEGLFF
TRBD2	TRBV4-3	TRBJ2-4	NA	TGCGCCAGCAGCCAGGGAGCGGGGGGACCCAAAAACATTCAGTACTTC	CASSQGAGGPKNIQYF
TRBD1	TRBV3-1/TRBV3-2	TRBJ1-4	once	TGTGCCAGCAGCGACGGGACAGCGTATAATGAAAAACTGTTTTTT	CASSDGTAYNEKLFF
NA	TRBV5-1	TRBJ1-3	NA	TGCGCCAGCAGCTTGGGGGACACCATATATTTT	CASSLGDTIYF
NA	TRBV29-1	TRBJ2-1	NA	TGCAGCGTTGCCTGGGAAAATGAGCAGTTCTTC	CSVAWENEQFF
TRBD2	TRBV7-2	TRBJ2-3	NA	TGTGCCAGCAGCCCCCTAGCGGGGAGCACAGATACGCAGTATTTT	CASSPLAGSTDTQYF
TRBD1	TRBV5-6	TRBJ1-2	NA	TGTGCCAGCAGCCCACGCTGGACAGGGATCTATGGCTACACCTTC	CASSPRWTGIYGYTF
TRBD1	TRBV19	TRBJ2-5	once	TGTGCCAGTAGTCCCCCGGGACAGGGAGTTCAGACCCAGTACTTC	CASSPPGQGVQTQYF
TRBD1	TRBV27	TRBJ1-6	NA	TGTGCCAGCCAAAACACCGGGACAGCCTATTCACCCCTCCACTTT	CASQNTGTAYSPLHF
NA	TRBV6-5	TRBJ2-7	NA	TGTGCCAGCAGGATCAGAAGCTCCGAGCAGTACTTC	CASRIRSSEQYF
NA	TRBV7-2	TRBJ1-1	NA	TGTGCCAGCAGCTTCTCGGTGACGAGCACTGAAGCTTTCTTT	CASSFSVTSTEAFF
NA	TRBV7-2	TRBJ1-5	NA	TGTGCCAGCAGCTTAGATACAGGCAAAGCGCCCCAGCATTTT	CASSLDTGKAPQHF
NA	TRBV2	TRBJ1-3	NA	TGTGCCAGCGGAGGGACTCCAGCTGCGGGAAACACCATATATTTT	CASGGTPAAGNTIYF
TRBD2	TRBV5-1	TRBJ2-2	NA	TGCGCCAGCAGCGCACGGACTAGCGGGGGAGCCGGGGAGCTGTTTTTT	CASSARTSGGAGELFF
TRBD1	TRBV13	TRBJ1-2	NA	TGTGCCAGCAGCCTAGGACAGGCCAACTATGGCTACACCTTC	CASSLGQANYGYTF
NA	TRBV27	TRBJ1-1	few	TGTGCCAGCAGTCCCCCGGGCGGGTTCTCTGAAGCTTTCTTT	CASSPPGGFSEAFF
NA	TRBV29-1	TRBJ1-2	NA	TGCAGCGTTGCTTCGGGTTCCTATGGCTACACCTTC	CSVASGSYGYTF
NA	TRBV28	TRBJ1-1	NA	TGTGCCAGCAGCCCGGGAGGCGGCATGAACACTGAAGCTTTCTTT	CASSPGGGMNTEAFF
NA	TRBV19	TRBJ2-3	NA	TGTGCCAGTAGACCAAAGGGGGTTCGAGATACGCAGTATTTT	CASRPKGVRDTQYF
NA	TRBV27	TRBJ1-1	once	TGTGCCAGCAGTTTGGGGCAGGTCTTGCGGGACACTGAAGCTTTCTTT	CASSLGQVLRDTEAFF
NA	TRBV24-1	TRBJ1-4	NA	TGTGCCACCAGTGAGTTTGCAGGGCAGGCCAACAGAACTAATGAAAAACTGTTTTTT	CATSEFAGQANRTNEKLFF
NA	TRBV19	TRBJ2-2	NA	TGTGCCAGTAGTATAGTGGACACCGGGGAGCTGTTTTTT	CASSIVDTGELFF
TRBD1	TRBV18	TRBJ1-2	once	TGTGCCAGCTCACCCGCGTCCGGACAGGGGGCAGTTCGTGGCTACACCTTC	CASSPASGQGAVRGYTF
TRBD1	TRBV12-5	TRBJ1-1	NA	TGTGCTAGTGGGGGACAGGGGGAGACTGAAGCTTTCTTT	CASGGQGETEAFF
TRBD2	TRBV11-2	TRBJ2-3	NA	TGTGCCAGCAGCCCAGGTGGTAGCGGGGGATACACAGATACGCAGTATTTT	CASSPGGSGGYTDTQYF
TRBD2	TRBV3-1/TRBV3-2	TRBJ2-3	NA	TGTGCCAGCAGGAGACTAGCGGGAGATACGCAGTATTTT	CASRRLAGDTQYF
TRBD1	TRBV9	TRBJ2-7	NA	TGTGCCAGCAGCCAGGGGACAGGGATCACCGAGCAGTACTTC	CASSQGTGITEQYF
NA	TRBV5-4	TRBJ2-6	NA	TGTGCCAGCAGTCCGCTAAGGGTGACCCGGTCTGGGGCCAACGTCCTGACTTTC	CASSPLRVTRSGANVLTF
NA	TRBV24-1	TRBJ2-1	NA	TGTGCCACCAGTGCGTCGGACAGTATTAACAATGAGCAGTTCTTC	CATSASDSINNEQFF
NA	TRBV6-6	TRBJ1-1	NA	TGTGCCAGCAGTTACGATGGCTCTGAAGCTTTCTTT	CASSYDGSEAFF
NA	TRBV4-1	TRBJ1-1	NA	TGCGCCAGCAGCCAAACGGTTACGGGGGGCACTGAAGCTTTCTTT	CASSQTVTGGTEAFF
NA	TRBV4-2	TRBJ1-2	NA	TGTGCCAGCAGCCAAGATCGGTCAGGCGAAGGAGGCTACACCTTC	CASSQDRSGEGGYTF
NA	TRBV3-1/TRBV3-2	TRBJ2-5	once	TGTGCCAGCAGCCATTACGACAGAGGTTGGGAGACCCAGTACTTC	CASSHYDRGWETQYF
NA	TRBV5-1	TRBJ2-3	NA	TGCGCCAGCAGCTTGTGGGGAGATACGCAGTATTTT	CASSLWGDTQYF